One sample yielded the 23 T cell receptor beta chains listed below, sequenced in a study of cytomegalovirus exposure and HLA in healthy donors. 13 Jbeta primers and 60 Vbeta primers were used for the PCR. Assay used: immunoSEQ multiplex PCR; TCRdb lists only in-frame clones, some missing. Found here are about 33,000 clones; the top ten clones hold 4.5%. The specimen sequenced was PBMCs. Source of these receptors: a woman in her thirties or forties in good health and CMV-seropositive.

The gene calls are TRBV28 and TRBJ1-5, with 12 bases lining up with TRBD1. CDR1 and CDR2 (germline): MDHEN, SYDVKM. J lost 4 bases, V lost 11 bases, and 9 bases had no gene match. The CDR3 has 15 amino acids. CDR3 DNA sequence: TGTGCCGCCGGGACAGGGGGCGATTCTAATCAGCCCCAGCATTTT. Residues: CAAGTGGDSNQPQHF.

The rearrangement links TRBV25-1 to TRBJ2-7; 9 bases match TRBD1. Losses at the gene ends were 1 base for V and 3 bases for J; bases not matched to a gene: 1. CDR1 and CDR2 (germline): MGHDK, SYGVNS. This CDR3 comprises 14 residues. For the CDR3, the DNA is TGTGCCAGCAGTGAATCGGGACAGGGCTACGAGCAGTACTTC. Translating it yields CASSESGQGYEQYF.

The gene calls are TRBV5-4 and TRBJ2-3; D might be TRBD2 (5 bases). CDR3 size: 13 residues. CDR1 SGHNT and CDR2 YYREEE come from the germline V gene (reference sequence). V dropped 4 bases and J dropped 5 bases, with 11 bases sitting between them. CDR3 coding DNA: TGTGCCAGCAGCCAGGACTTACAAGATACGCAGTATTTT. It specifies CASSQDLQDTQYF.

The CDR3 here is CASIRQGDQPQHF. The DNA for the CDR3 is TGTGCCAGCATTCGACAGGGCGATCAGCCCCAGCATTTT. The chain uses TRBV28 and TRBJ1-5; TRBD1 aligns across 7 bases. The CDR3 is made up of 13 amino acids. Germline V CDR1 and CDR2: MDHEN, SYDVKM. Trimming took 7 bases from V and 5 from J; bases not matched to a gene: 5.

The CDR3 DNA sequence: TGTGCCAGCAGCGTATCGTCAGCGTTGGATGAGCAGTTCTTC. It codes for CASSVSSALDEQFF. This chain joins TRBV9 and TRBJ2-1; D not resolved. Trimming stripped 1 base from V and 8 bases from J, with 13 bases between. Germline V gives CDR1 SGDLS, CDR2 YYNGEE. The CDR3 is 14 amino acids.

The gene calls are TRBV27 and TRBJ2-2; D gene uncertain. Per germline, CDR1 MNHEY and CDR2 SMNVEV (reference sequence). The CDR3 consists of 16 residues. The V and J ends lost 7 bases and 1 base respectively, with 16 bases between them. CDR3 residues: CASITNGLLNTGELFF. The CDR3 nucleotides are TGTGCCAGCATCACTAACGGCCTGTTGAACACCGGGGAGCTGTTTTTT.

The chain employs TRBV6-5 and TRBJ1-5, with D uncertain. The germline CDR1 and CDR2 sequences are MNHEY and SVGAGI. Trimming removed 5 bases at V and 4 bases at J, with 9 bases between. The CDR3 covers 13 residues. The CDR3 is CASSITSNQPQHF. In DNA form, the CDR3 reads TGTGCCAGCAGTATAACTAGTAATCAGCCCCAGCATTTT.

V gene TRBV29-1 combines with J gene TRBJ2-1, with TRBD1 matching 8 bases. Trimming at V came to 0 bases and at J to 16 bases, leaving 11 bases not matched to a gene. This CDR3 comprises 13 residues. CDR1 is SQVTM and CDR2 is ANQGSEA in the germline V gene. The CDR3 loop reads CSVEEWDRPTGFF. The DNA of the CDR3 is TGCAGCGTTGAAGAGTGGGACAGGCCCACCGGTTTCTTC.

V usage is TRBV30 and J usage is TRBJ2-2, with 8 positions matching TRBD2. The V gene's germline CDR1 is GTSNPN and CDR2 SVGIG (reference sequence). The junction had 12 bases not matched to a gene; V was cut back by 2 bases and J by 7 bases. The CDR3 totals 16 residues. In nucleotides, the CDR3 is TGTGCCTGGAGTCGGTCGCCTGGCGGGGGGAGCGGGGAGCTGTTTTTT. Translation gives CAWSRSPGGGSGELFF.

The CDR3 here is CASSLAVDSTGELFF. DNA for the CDR3: TGTGCCAGCAGCTTGGCAGTGGACAGCACCGGGGAGCTGTTTTTT. The genes are TRBV5-8 and TRBJ2-2; D is possibly TRBD1 (6 bases). This CDR3 has 15 residues. Trimming removed 0 bases from V and 4 bases from J, with 10 bases in between. Germline lookup yields CDR1 SGHTS and CDR2 YDEGEE.

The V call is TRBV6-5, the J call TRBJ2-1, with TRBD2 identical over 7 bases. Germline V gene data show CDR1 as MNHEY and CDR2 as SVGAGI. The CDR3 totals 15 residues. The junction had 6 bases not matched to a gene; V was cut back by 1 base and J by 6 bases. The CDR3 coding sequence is TGTGCCAGCAGTTACTGGGGCGGGAGCGCCAATGAGCAGTTCTTC. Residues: CASSYWGGSANEQFF.

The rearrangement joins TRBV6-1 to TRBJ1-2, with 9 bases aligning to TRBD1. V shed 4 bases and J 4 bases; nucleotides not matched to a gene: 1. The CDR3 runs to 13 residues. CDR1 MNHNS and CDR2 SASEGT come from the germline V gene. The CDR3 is CASSVQGAYGYTF. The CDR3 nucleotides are TGTGCCAGCAGTGTACAGGGGGCCTATGGCTACACCTTC.

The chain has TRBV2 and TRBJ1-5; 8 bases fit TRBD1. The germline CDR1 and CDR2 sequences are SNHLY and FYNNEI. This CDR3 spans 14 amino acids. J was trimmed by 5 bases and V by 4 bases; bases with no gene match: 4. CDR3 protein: CASSATGVDQPQHF. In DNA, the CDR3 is TGTGCCAGCAGTGCGACAGGGGTTGATCAGCCCCAGCATTTT.

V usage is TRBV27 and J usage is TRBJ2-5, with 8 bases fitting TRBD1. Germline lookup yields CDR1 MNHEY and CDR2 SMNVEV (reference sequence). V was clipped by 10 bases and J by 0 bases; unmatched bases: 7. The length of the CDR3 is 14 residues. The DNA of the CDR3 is TGTGCCACTCAAAGACAGGGGTACCAAGAGACCCAGTACTTC. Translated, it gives CATQRQGYQETQYF.

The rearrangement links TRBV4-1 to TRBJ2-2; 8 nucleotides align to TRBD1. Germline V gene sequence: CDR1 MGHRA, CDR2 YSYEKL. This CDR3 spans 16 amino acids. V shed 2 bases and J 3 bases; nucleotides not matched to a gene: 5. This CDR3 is CASSQHWTGYTGELFF. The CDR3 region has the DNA TGCGCCAGCAGCCAACATTGGACAGGGTACACCGGGGAGCTGTTTTTT.

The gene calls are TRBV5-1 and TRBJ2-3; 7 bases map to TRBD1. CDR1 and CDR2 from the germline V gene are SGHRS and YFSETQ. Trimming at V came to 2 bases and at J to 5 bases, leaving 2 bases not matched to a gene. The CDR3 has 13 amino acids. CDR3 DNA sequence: TGCGCCAGCAGCTTCCCAGGGGGAGATACGCAGTATTTT. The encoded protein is CASSFPGGDTQYF. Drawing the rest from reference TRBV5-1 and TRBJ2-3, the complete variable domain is KAGVTQTPRYLIKTRGQQVTLSCSPISGHRSVSWYQQTPGQGLQFLFEYFSETQRNKGNFPGRFSGRQFSNSRSEMNVSTLELGDSALYLCASSFPGGDTQYFGPGTRLTVL.

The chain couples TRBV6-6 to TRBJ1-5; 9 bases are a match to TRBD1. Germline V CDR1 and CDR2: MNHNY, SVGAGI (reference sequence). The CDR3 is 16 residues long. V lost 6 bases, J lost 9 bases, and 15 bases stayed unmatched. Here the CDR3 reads CASSPGGQGRVRPQHF. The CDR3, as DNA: TGTGCCAGCAGCCCGGGCGGACAGGGGAGAGTGAGGCCCCAGCATTTT.

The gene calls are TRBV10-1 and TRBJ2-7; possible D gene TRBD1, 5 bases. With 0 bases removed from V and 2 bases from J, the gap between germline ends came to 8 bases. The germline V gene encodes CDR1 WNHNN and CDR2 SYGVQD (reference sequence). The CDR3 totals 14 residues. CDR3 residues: CASSESDIPYEQYF. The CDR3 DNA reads TGCGCCAGCAGTGAGTCGGACATACCCTACGAGCAGTACTTC.

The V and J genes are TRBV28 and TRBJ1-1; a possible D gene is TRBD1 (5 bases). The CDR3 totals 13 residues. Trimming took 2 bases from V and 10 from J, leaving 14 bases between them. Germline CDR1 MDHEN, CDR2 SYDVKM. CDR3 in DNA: TGTGCCAGCAGTTTACACTCCAGGGTAGGAGCTTTCTTT. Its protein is CASSLHSRVGAFF.

Here the CDR3 DNA reads TGTGCCAGTAGTATTCCCCCACTAGACGAGCAGTACTTC. This sequence encodes CASSIPPLDEQYF. The V call is TRBV19, the J call TRBJ2-7; possibly TRBD2 for D (5 bases). This CDR3 comprises 13 residues. Germline CDR1 and CDR2: LNHDA and SQIVND (reference sequence). Trimming pared 3 bases from V and 5 bases from J, leaving 11 bases between.

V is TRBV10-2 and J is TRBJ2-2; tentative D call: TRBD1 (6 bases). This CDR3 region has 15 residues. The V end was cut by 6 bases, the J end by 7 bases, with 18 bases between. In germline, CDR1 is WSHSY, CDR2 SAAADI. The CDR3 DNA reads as TGCGCCAGCAGCTTCGCCGGGACAAGCATCGGGGAGCTGTTTTTT. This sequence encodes CASSFAGTSIGELFF.

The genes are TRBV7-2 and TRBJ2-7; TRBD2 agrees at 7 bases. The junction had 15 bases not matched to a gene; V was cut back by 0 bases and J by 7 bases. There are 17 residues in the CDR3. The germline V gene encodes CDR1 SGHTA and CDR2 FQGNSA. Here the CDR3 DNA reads TGTGCCAGCAGCTTAGCGACGGCGAGAGGGAGGGCCTTAGAGCAGTACTTC. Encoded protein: CASSLATARGRALEQYF.

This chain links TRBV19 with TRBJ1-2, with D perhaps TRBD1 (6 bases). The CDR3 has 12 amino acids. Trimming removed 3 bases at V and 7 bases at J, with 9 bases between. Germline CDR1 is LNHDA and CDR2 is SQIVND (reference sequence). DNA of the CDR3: TGTGCCAGTAGTATGCGGGGGCCTGGCTACACCTTC. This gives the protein CASSMRGPGYTF. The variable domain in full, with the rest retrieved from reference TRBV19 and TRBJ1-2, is DGGITQSPKYLFRKEGQNVTLSCEQNLNHDAMYWYRQDPGQGLRLIYYSQIVNDFQKGDIAEGYSVSREKKESFPLTVTSAQKNPTAFYLCASSMRGPGYTFGSGTRLTVV.